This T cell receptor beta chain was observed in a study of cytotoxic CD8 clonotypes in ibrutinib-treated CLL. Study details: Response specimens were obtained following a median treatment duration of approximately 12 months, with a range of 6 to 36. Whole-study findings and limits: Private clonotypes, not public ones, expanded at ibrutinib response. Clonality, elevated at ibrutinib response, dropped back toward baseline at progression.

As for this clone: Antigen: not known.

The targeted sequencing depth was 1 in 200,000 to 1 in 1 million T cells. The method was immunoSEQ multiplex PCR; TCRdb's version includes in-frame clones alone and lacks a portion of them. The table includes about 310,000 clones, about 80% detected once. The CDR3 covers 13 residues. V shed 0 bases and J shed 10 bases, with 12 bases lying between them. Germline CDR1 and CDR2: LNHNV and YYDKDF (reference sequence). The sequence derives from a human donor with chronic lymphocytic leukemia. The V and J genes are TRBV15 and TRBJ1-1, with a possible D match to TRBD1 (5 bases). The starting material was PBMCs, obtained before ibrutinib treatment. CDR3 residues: CATSRDPSGSAFF. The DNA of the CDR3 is TGTGCCACCAGCAGAGATCCCTCAGGGTCAGCTTTCTTT. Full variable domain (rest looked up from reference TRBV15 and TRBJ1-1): DAMVIQNPRYQVTQFGKPVTLSCSQTLNHNVMYWYQQKSSQAPKLLFHYYDKDFNNEADTPDNFQSRRPNTSFCFLDIRSPGLGDTAMYLCATSRDPSGSAFFGQGTRLTVV.